Listed below are T cell receptor beta chains from one sample, sequenced in a study of T cell repertoires in cytomegalovirus infection. Their antigens remain unidentified. TCRdb redid the calling of the reads with MiXCR, one entry per CDR3 protein. Among 700,000 to 850,000 distinct CDR3 sequences, approximately 32% were seen once, and the ten largest hold around 12%. The material was cultured CD8+ T cells from PBMCs, obtained from culture after CMV antigen stimulation. The receptors derive from a human donor in good health (CMV status not recorded). Some clones in this sample may be carry-over from other donors' samples. CDR3s include the opening cysteine and the closing phenylalanine or tryptophan.

j_call v_call cdr3_aa
TRBJ2-5 TRBV12-3/TRBV12-4 CASSLSNFRETQYF
TRBJ1-4 TRBV7-9 CASSSIRGGATNEKLFF
TRBJ2-1 TRBV7-2 CASRPPGLNEQFF
TRBJ2-1 TRBV20-1 CSARDGEGSYNEQFF
TRBJ2-2 TRBV15 CATSRAPLRNTGELFF
TRBJ2-1 TRBV7-2 CASSLVGHNEQFF
TRBJ1-2 TRBV12-3/TRBV12-4 CASSSSSTGDYGYTF
TRBJ2-7 TRBV7-8 CASSPGGFSYEQYF
TRBJ1-5 TRBV20-1 CSASPTGKSWGSNQPQHF
TRBJ2-7 TRBV19 CASSNWGTPVEQYF
TRBJ2-1 TRBV7-3 CASSSLLSSYNEQFF
TRBJ1-2 TRBV29-1 CSVETALDAHGGYTF
TRBJ1-1 TRBV2 CARVIRSPNTEAFF
TRBJ2-1 TRBV14 CASSHQPVAYNEQFF
TRBJ2-5 TRBV7-2 CASRPDLEETQYF